Listed below are T cell receptor beta chains from one sample, sequenced in a study of HIV-infected patients and healthy controls. TCRdb processed the 5' RACE reads anew with MiXCR; each CDR3 protein has one entry. The repertoire holds about 18,000 distinct CDR3 sequences, with roughly an eighth as singletons. Sequencing was done on a sample of blood. All receptors derive from an adult in good health. The CDR3 runs from the conserved cysteine through the conserved F or W. A D gene is named only where the DNA matches it firmly. Clone size is stated in some rows and not others, as once, few, many or a class when expanded.

d_call: -
v_call: TRBV18
j_call: TRBJ1-1
clone_size: many
cdr3_aa: CASSPVGAPEAFF
cdr3_nt: TGTGCCAGCTCACCAGTCGGGGCCCCTGAAGCTTTCTTT

d_call: -
v_call: TRBV6-6
j_call: TRBJ1-5
clone_size: many
cdr3_aa: CAITQGNSNQPQHF
cdr3_nt: TGTGCCATAACCCAGGGGAATAGCAATCAGCCCCAGCATTTT

d_call: -
v_call: TRBV7-2
j_call: TRBJ1-2
clone_size: few
cdr3_aa: CASSPGQSYGYTF
cdr3_nt: TGTGCCAGCAGCCCAGGACAGTCCTATGGCTACACCTTC

d_call: -
v_call: TRBV5-4
j_call: TRBJ2-3
clone_size: few
cdr3_aa: CASSSMASSTDTQYF
cdr3_nt: TGTGCCAGCAGCTCCATGGCTAGTTCCACAGATACGCAGTATTTT

d_call: -
v_call: TRBV11-2
j_call: TRBJ1-4
clone_size: few
cdr3_aa: CASSFGSYNEKLFF
cdr3_nt: TGTGCCAGCAGCTTCGGCAGCTATAATGAAAAACTGTTTTTT

d_call: -
v_call: TRBV25-1
j_call: TRBJ2-7
clone_size: many
cdr3_aa: CASSDPRQGVGEQYF
cdr3_nt: TGTGCCAGCAGTGACCCCCGTCAGGGAGTCGGCGAGCAGTACTTC

d_call: -
v_call: TRBV7-2
j_call: TRBJ1-5
clone_size: -
cdr3_aa: CASSLVGGNNQPQHF
cdr3_nt: TGTGCCAGCAGCTTAGTGGGGGGTAACAATCAGCCCCAGCATTTT

d_call: TRBD2
v_call: TRBV2
j_call: TRBJ2-1
clone_size: few
cdr3_aa: CASSVSGAAYNEQFF
cdr3_nt: TGTGCCAGCAGTGTTAGCGGGGCGGCCTACAATGAGCAGTTCTTC

d_call: -
v_call: TRBV18
j_call: TRBJ2-5
clone_size: many
cdr3_aa: CASSPQAGRPETQYF
cdr3_nt: TGTGCCAGCTCACCACAGGCAGGTCGCCCAGAGACCCAGTACTTC

d_call: -
v_call: TRBV6-4
j_call: TRBJ2-1
clone_size: many
cdr3_aa: CASSEAGGGNEQFF
cdr3_nt: TGTGCCAGCAGTGAGGCCGGAGGGGGAAATGAGCAGTTCTTC

d_call: -
v_call: TRBV29-1
j_call: TRBJ1-1
clone_size: few
cdr3_aa: CSVGAWGTAEAFF
cdr3_nt: TGCAGCGTTGGGGCGTGGGGGACGGCTGAAGCTTTCTTT

d_call: -
v_call: TRBV2
j_call: TRBJ2-3
clone_size: many
cdr3_aa: CASSIPGALDTQYF
cdr3_nt: TGTGCCAGCAGTATACCGGGGGCACTCGATACGCAGTATTTT

d_call: -
v_call: TRBV7-9
j_call: TRBJ1-1
clone_size: many
cdr3_aa: CASSREAPSAEAFF
cdr3_nt: TGTGCCAGCAGCAGGGAGGCCCCTTCGGCTGAAGCTTTCTTT

d_call: -
v_call: TRBV7-9
j_call: TRBJ1-1
clone_size: many
cdr3_aa: CASSDWTVKTEAFF
cdr3_nt: TGTGCCAGCAGCGACTGGACCGTGAAAACTGAAGCTTTCTTT

d_call: -
v_call: TRBV20-1
j_call: TRBJ1-3
clone_size: few
cdr3_aa: CSAIRQPTGNTIYF
cdr3_nt: TGCAGTGCCATTAGACAGCCTACTGGAAACACCATATATTTT

d_call: -
v_call: TRBV7-2
j_call: TRBJ1-3
clone_size: -
cdr3_aa: CASSQVGIGNTIYF
cdr3_nt: TGTGCCAGCAGCCAGGTGGGGATAGGAAACACCATATATTTT

d_call: -
v_call: TRBV25-1
j_call: TRBJ2-7
clone_size: many
cdr3_aa: CASNDDRVYEQYF
cdr3_nt: TGTGCCAGCAATGACGACCGGGTCTACGAGCAGTACTTC

d_call: -
v_call: TRBV5-1
j_call: TRBJ2-5
clone_size: many
cdr3_aa: CASSLEGTGETQYF
cdr3_nt: TGCGCCAGCAGCCTTGAAGGGACGGGTGAGACCCAGTACTTC

d_call: -
v_call: TRBV7-2
j_call: TRBJ2-3
clone_size: few
cdr3_aa: CASSSSLTGTDTQYF
cdr3_nt: TGTGCCAGCAGCTCTTCTTTGACCGGCACAGATACGCAGTATTTT

d_call: TRBD2
v_call: TRBV19
j_call: TRBJ2-3
clone_size: few
cdr3_aa: CASTPSGGAVGTDTQYF
cdr3_nt: TGTGCCAGTACCCCTAGCGGGGGGGCTGTGGGCACAGATACGCAGTATTTT

d_call: -
v_call: TRBV6-5
j_call: TRBJ1-1
clone_size: medium-sized
cdr3_aa: CASSYNAGSEAFF
cdr3_nt: TGTGCCAGCAGTTATAATGCGGGGAGTGAAGCTTTCTTT